These 8 T cell receptor beta chains share one sample of origin, sequenced in a study of breast tumors, draining lymph nodes, adjacent tissues. Using its own MiXCR run on the multiplex PCR reads, TCRdb lists one record per CDR3 protein. The profile covers fewer than 200,000 distinct CDR3 sequences, with roughly 30% appearing a single time and 4.3% taken by the ten largest. Axillary draining lymph nodes of breast cancer patients supplied the node samples. The sample taken for sequencing was axillary lymph node tissue. Receptor source: a female donor with breast cancer. Some clones in this sample may be carry-over from other donors' samples.

This clonotype was seen many times. The genes are TRBV12-3 or TRBV12-4 and TRBJ1-5; D gene uncertain. This CDR3 region has 11 residues. Trimming removed 6 bases from V and 9 bases from J, with 9 bases in between. The CDR3 coding sequence is TGTGCCAGCAGGCTATTGGGGCCCCAGCATTTT. Its translation: CASRLLGPQHF.

Notes on this clonotype: At one boundary the junction diverges from the germline segment, which might be a read error. The chain uses TRBV7-3 and TRBJ2-1, with TRBD2 matching 8 bases. The CDR3 loop spans 13 amino acids. Germline V gene data show CDR1 as SGHTA and CDR2 as FQGTGA. The CDR3 reads CASRLAVNNEHFF. The DNA of the CDR3 is TGTGCCAGCAGACTAGCGGTCAACAATGAGCACTTCTTC.

The rearrangement joins TRBV20-1 to TRBJ2-3; D ambiguous. Germline assignment: CDR1 DFQATT and CDR2 SNEGSKA (reference sequence). Trimming stripped 1 base from V and 3 bases from J, with 5 bases between. This CDR3 has 12 residues. CDR3 region: CSARVGTDTQYF. CDR3 DNA: TGCAGTGCTAGAGTGGGGACAGATACGCAGTATTTT.

This clonotype has at least ten counts. CDR3 nucleotides: TGTGCCAGCAGCCGCGACCGAAACTATGGCTACACCTTC. Translated: CASSRDRNYGYTF. The chain recombines TRBV7-2 with TRBJ1-2; D remains ambiguous. The V end lost 5 bases, the J end lost 2 bases, and 9 bases lay between the germline ends. This CDR3 region has 13 residues. In germline, CDR1 is SGHTA, CDR2 FQGNSA.

With regard to this clonotype: Mismatch with germline at one junction end may stem from a read error. The chain is built from TRBV20-1 and TRBJ2-1; D perhaps matches TRBD2 (7 bases). Germline V gene sequence: CDR1 DFQATT, CDR2 SNEGSKA (reference sequence). The CDR3 extends over 14 amino acids. The chain's CDR3 is CSARAAGAYTEQFF. For the CDR3, the DNA is TGCAGTGCCAGGGCGGCGGGGGCCTACACTGAGCAGTTCTTT.

The rearrangement joins TRBV12-3 or TRBV12-4 to TRBJ1-1; D gene uncertain. V dropped 5 bases and J dropped 1 base, with 8 bases sitting between them. The CDR3 has 13 residues. The CDR3: CASSQITNTEAFF. DNA of the CDR3: TGTGCCAGCAGTCAAATAACGAACACTGAAGCTTTCTTT.

This clonotype was seen ten or more times. CDR3 sequence: CASSINDLAGGLSSYNEQFF. For the CDR3, the DNA is TGTGCCAGTAGTATCAACGACCTAGCGGGAGGTCTCTCCTCCTACAATGAGCAGTTCTTC. This rearrangement joins TRBV19 to TRBJ2-1; 11 bases line up with TRBD2. Per germline, CDR1 LNHDA and CDR2 SQIVND (reference sequence). The CDR3 has 20 amino acids. The V segment lost 3 bases and the J segment 0 bases; nucleotides outside the gene matches: 13. Full variable domain (rest looked up from reference TRBV19 and TRBJ2-1): DGGITQSPKYLFRKEGQNVTLSCEQNLNHDAMYWYRQDPGQGLRLIYYSQIVNDFQKGDIAEGYSVSREKKESFPLTVTSAQKNPTAFYLCASSINDLAGGLSSYNEQFFGPGTRLTVL.

This clonotype was observed at least ten times. The genes are TRBV12-3 or TRBV12-4 and TRBJ2-7, with a weak D call TRBD1 (5 bases). There are 13 residues in the CDR3. V lost 6 bases and J lost 5, with 14 bases in between. CDR3 region: CASRLQGAHEQYF. The CDR3 coding sequence is TGTGCCAGCAGACTCCAAGGGGCCCACGAGCAGTACTTC.